The clone carrying this TCR beta chain was seen many times. Unique molecular identifiers were incorporated during preparation of the TCRbeta library. TCRdb passed the PCR reads through MiXCR, listing each CDR3 protein once. The data hold approximately 400,000 distinct CDR3 sequences, with 9.5% to 13% observed a single time. This entry is derived from a study of T-cell reconstitution after alpha-beta-depleted transplantation in children. The V segment lost 5 bases and the J segment 2 bases; nucleotides outside the gene matches: 5. CDR3 length equals 15 residues. In germline, CDR1 is SGHTA, CDR2 FQGTGA.

The sample was PBMCs from the stem cell graft donor, taken from the stem cell graft. The V gene is TRBV7-3, the J gene TRBJ2-1; 8 bases map to TRBD1. The receptor was derived from a human donor who donated a stem cell graft to a child with acute myeloid leukemia. The CDR3 reads CASSIDRGPYNEQFF. CDR3 bases: TGTGCCAGCAGCATCGACAGGGGACCCTACAATGAGCAGTTCTTC.